These T cell receptor beta chains were read from a single sample in a study of cytomegalovirus exposure and HLA in healthy donors. Assay used: immunoSEQ multiplex PCR; TCRdb lists only in-frame clones, some missing. In the table there are nearly 95,000 clones, approximately 75% of which are singletons. The sample was PBMCs. Receptor source: a woman aged 40 to 50 in good health and CMV-seronegative. Both conserved end residues are part of each CDR3. The D gene is left open where the match is weak. Clone size is not always given. Where it is, it says once, few, many or a class for expanded clones.

D gene,CDR3 length,clone size,J gene,V gene,CDR3 protein,CDR3 DNA
TRBD1,18,.,TRBJ1-1,TRBV29-1,CSVEEEVGLRGRNGEAFF,TGCAGCGTTGAAGAAGAAGTCGGCCTCAGGGGGAGGAACGGTGAAGCTTTCTTT
.,13,.,TRBJ1-4,TRBV5-1,CASSLAAREKLFF,TGCGCCAGCAGCTTGGCCGCGAGGGAAAAACTGTTTTTT
TRBD1,13,.,TRBJ1-5,TRBV7-2,CASSLGTGQPQHF,TGTGCCAGCAGCTTAGGGACAGGCCAGCCCCAGCATTTT
.,13,.,TRBJ2-3,TRBV7-9,CASSFPGSDTQYF,TGTGCCAGCAGCTTTCCCGGGAGCGATACGCAGTATTTT
TRBD1,15,.,TRBJ2-5,TRBV4-3,CASSRGQAAQETQYF,TGCGCCAGCAGCCGCGGACAGGCTGCTCAGGAGACCCAGTACTTC
.,16,.,TRBJ1-3,TRBV15,CATSREGEVGGNTIYF,TGTGCCACCAGCAGAGAAGGGGAGGTTGGTGGAAACACCATATATTTT
.,12,.,TRBJ1-2,TRBV29-1,CSAAGGDYGYTF,TGCAGCGCCGCGGGGGGCGACTATGGCTACACCTTC
.,15,.,TRBJ1-2,TRBV28,CASRGQGGFDYGYTF,TGTGCCAGCAGGGGGCAGGGAGGGTTTGACTATGGCTACACCTTC
TRBD1,16,.,TRBJ1-4,TRBV15,CATSKGQSATNEKLFF,TGTGCCACCAGCAAGGGACAGAGTGCAACTAATGAAAAACTGTTTTTT
TRBD2,18,.,TRBJ2-3,TRBV4-2,CASSQVHGGGSSVDTQYF,TGTGCCAGCAGCCAAGTTCACGGGGGGGGGAGCAGTGTAGATACGCAGTATTTT
.,13,.,TRBJ1-3,TRBV18,CASSPSSGNTIYF,TGTGCCAGCTCACCATCCTCCGGAAACACCATATATTTT
.,13,.,TRBJ1-2,TRBV4-2,CASSQVGNYGYTF,TGTGCCAGCAGCCAGGTCGGTAACTATGGCTACACCTTC
.,11,.,TRBJ1-4,TRBV28,CASRRHEKLFF,TGTGCCAGCAGGAGACACGAAAAACTGTTTTTT
.,13,.,TRBJ1-1,TRBV18,CASSPQGMGLAFF,TGTGCCAGCTCACCACAGGGGATGGGGTTGGCTTTCTTT
.,12,few,TRBJ1-3,TRBV4-2,CASSFTSDTIYF,TGTGCCAGCAGCTTCACTTCTGACACCATATATTTT
.,18,.,TRBJ1-6,TRBV7-8,CASSSGGGARPDNSPLHF,TGTGCCAGCAGCTCCGGGGGAGGGGCCCGTCCGGATAATTCACCCCTCCACTTT
TRBD2,19,.,TRBJ2-3,TRBV7-9,CASSLGRAGGRHGTDTQYF,TGTGCCAGCAGCTTAGGTCGAGCGGGGGGGCGTCACGGCACAGATACGCAGTATTTT
TRBD1,13,.,TRBJ1-1,TRBV5-4,CASRYRGNTEAFF,TGTGCCAGCAGATACAGGGGGAACACTGAAGCTTTCTTT
.,19,.,TRBJ2-1,TRBV21-1,CASSKPGTSGYQHYNEQFF,TGTGCCAGCAGCAAACCCGGGACTAGCGGATACCAGCACTACAATGAGCAGTTCTTC
.,15,.,TRBJ1-3,TRBV5-4,CASSLVGSSGNTIYF,TGTGCCAGCAGCTTGGTGGGCAGCTCTGGAAACACCATATATTTT
TRBD1,15,.,TRBJ1-5,TRBV5-6,CASSSGQGGNQPQHF,TGTGCCAGCAGCTCGGGACAGGGTGGCAATCAGCCCCAGCATTTT
.,16,.,TRBJ1-6,TRBV4-3,CASSQVAQGGWPPLHF,TGCGCCAGCAGCCAAGTGGCCCAGGGCGGCTGGCCACCCCTCCACTTT